This T cell receptor (beta chain) was captured in a study of blood T cell repertoires in COVID-19. Study details: Specimens from acute and convalescent COVID-19 originated in the United States, Italy and Spain. T cells, B-cell-depleted T cells, or PBMCs provided the cDNA or gDNA that served as material.

Germline V gene sequence: CDR1 LGHDT, CDR2 YNNKEL (reference sequence). V shed 6 bases and J 8 bases; nucleotides not matched to a gene: 16. The CDR3 length is 16 residues. Per the authors' pipeline: Counts of nucleated cells, estimated from reference gene primer amplification, were obtained. The data were produced by immunoSEQ multiplex PCR, yet TCRdb's version contains in-frame clones alone and is incomplete. V, J and clone size were drawn from that table, and D and trimming were deduced from the DNA. The repertoire holds around 72,000 clones, with over 65% as singletons. Source material: peripheral blood. This chain links TRBV3-1 (or the pseudogene TRBV3-2) with TRBJ2-3; 8 nucleotides agree with TRBD2. The sequence came from a woman older than 75 with acute or convalescent COVID-19. In DNA, the CDR3 is TGTGCCAGCAGGGGAACTAGCGGAGCGATGGGGGGTACGCAGTATTTT. This sequence encodes CASRGTSGAMGGTQYF.